This entry lists 5 T cell receptor beta chains sequenced from one sample in a study of blood T cells in healthy people across ages (dated by TCRdb to 2013 to 2016). The protocol used for the library was 5' RACE. The sequencing machine was an Illumina HiSeq 2500. A second about 7 to 11 cycle PCR used a sample-barcoded 5' primer and a J-beta primer mix. TCRdb reworked the public reads: Q25 trimming with fastp, MiXCR clone assembly, productive beta chains retained. Every distinct CDR3 protein forms one entry, paired with its most common genes and DNA. A total of 800,000 to 950,000 distinct CDR3 sequences appear in this sample, about 27% of them only once. The leading ten clones occupy about a tenth of the sample. The data also belong to a second study, concerning T cells of mothers and their children.

The source material was blood. Source of these receptors: a woman in her thirties or forties in good health.

This clonotype was picked up a small number of times. The J gene is TRBJ2-1, the V gene TRBV7-2; 12 bases line up with TRBD1. J lost 10 bases, V lost 6 bases, and 10 bases had no gene match. The V gene's germline CDR1 is SGHTA and CDR2 FQGNSA. The CDR3 extends over 15 amino acids. CDR3 in amino acids: CASRTQGQGAQEQFF. Here the CDR3 DNA reads TGTGCCAGCAGAACTCAGGGACAGGGGGCACAGGAGCAGTTCTTC.

This clonotype came up a few times. The V gene is TRBV2, the J gene TRBJ1-1; D is unclear. The CDR3 extends over 14 amino acids. From germline, CDR1 is SNHLY and CDR2 FYNNEI. V was shortened by 2 bases and J by 0 bases, with 7 bases between the two germline ends. Here the CDR3 DNA reads TGTGCCAGCAGTGAACTACGGGTGAACACTGAAGCTTTCTTT. It encodes CASSELRVNTEAFF.

In this sample, this clonotype turned up many times. The rearrangement joins TRBV6-2 or TRBV6-3 to TRBJ2-7; D is unresolved. V gave up 2 bases and J gave up 7 bases, with 9 bases separating them. Germline V gives CDR1 MNHEY, CDR2 SVGEGT. This CDR3 contains 12 residues. This CDR3 is CASSYGVREQYF. The CDR3 DNA reads as TGTGCCAGCAGTTACGGGGTCCGGGAGCAGTACTTC.

This clonotype was recorded at least ten times. The gene calls are TRBV7-2 and TRBJ2-1, with D unclear. Trimming stripped 4 bases from V and 6 bases from J, with 19 bases between. In germline, CDR1 is SGHTA, CDR2 FQGNSA. There are 16 residues in the CDR3. The CDR3 nucleotides read TGTGCCAGCAGCTCCCAATTCCGTAGGCTTATCAATGAGCAGTTCTTC. It translates to CASSSQFRRLINEQFF.

A few counts support this clonotype. The V and J genes are TRBV5-1 and TRBJ1-1, with TRBD1 matching over 7 bases. The CDR3 extends over 15 amino acids. CDR1 and CDR2 from the germline V gene are SGHRS and YFSETQ. Germline trimming cut 3 bases from V and 4 bases from J; bases unmatched to any gene: 9. The CDR3: CASSSRGVLTTEAFF. CDR3 sequence (DNA): TGCGCCAGCAGCTCCAGGGGGGTGCTGACCACTGAAGCTTTCTTT.